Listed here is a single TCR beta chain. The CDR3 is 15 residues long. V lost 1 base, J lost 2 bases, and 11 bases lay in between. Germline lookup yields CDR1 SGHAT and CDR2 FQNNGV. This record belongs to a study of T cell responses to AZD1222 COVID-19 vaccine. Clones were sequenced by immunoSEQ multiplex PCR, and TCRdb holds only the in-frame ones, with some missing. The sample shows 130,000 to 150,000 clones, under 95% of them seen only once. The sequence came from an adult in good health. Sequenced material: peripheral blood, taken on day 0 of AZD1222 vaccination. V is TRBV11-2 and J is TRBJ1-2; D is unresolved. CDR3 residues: CASSLVSRTNYGYTF. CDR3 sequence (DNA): TGTGCCAGCAGCTTAGTTAGTAGGACCAACTATGGCTACACCTTC. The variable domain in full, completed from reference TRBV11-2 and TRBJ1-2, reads EAGVAQSPRYKIIEKRQSVAFWCNPISGHATLYWYQQILGQGPKLLIQFQNNGVVDDSQLPKDRFSAERLKGVDSTLKIQPAKLEDSAVYLCASSLVSRTNYGYTFGSGTRLTVV.